Following are 28 T cell receptor beta chains from one sample sequenced in a study of blood T cell repertoires in COVID-19 (dated by TCRdb to the early 2020s). Receptors were amplified or captured by the immunoSEQ multiplex PCR assay. TCRdb re-hosts the immuneACCESS table, in-frame sequences only. Its copies lack some clones; in the studies checked, an unresolved V gene accounts for under half of them, and the cause for the rest is not known. The sample includes a few hundred thousand clones, with roughly nine tenths observed a single time. Approximately 5% of the sample is in the top ten clones. The specimen was peripheral blood. These receptors originate from a woman between 35 and 50 years old who had recovered from COVID-19.

The rearrangement joins TRBV6-5 to TRBJ2-5; 10 bases agree with TRBD2. The CDR3 length is 15 residues. V lost 5 bases, J lost 0 bases, and 3 bases stayed unmatched. The germline V gene encodes CDR1 MNHEY and CDR2 SVGAGI. Written as DNA, the CDR3 is TGTGCCAGCAGTAGACTAGCGGGTTACCAAGAGACCCAGTACTTC. Translated, it gives CASSRLAGYQETQYF.

This clone was detected a few times. Other DNA sequences in this sample translate to the same CDR3. The chain joins TRBV28 to TRBJ1-5, with D maybe TRBD1 (6 bases). CDR3 length: 13 residues. The V end was cut by 6 bases, the J end by 1 base, with 7 bases between. Germline CDR1 and CDR2: MDHEN and SYDVKM. The CDR3 sequence: CASRGASNQPQHF. In nucleotides, the CDR3 is TGTGCCAGCAGGGGGGCGAGCAATCAGCCCCAGCATTTT.

The J gene is TRBJ1-2, the V gene TRBV2, with D possibly TRBD1 on 5 matching bases. Germline V CDR1 and CDR2: SNHLY, FYNNEI. Trimming left V 3 bases short and J 1 base short, with 12 bases between. The CDR3 is made up of 15 amino acids. CDR3 sequence reads: CASSDTTDFNYGYTF. CDR3 sequence (DNA): TGTGCCAGCAGTGATACGACAGACTTTAACTATGGCTACACCTTC.

The chain joins TRBV19 to TRBJ1-4, with a weak D call TRBD1 (6 bases). With 5 bases removed from V and 7 bases from J, the gap between germline ends came to 17 bases. The germline gives CDR1 LNHDA, CDR2 SQIVND (reference sequence). The CDR3 covers 15 residues. This CDR3 reads CASSPSSGGGEKLFF. The DNA for the CDR3 is TGTGCCAGTAGTCCGTCCTCGGGGGGCGGTGAAAAACTGTTTTTT.

This clone was picked up one time. The chain carries TRBV12-5 and TRBJ1-3; D call uncertain. Germline CDR1 LGHNT, CDR2 FRNRAP. The V gene lost 6 bases and the J gene lost 4 bases, with 7 bases spanning the gap. CDR3 length equals 12 residues. The CDR3 DNA follows: TGTGCTAGTGGCGTCAGGGGAAACACCATATATTTT. Residues: CASGVRGNTIYF. Combining the CDR3 with reference TRBV12-5 and TRBJ1-3 gives the whole variable domain DARVTQTPRHKVTEMGQEVTMRCQPILGHNTVFWYRQTMMQGLELLAYFRNRAPLDDSGMPKDRFSAEMPDATLATLKIQPSEPRDSAVYFCASGVRGNTIYFGEGSWLTVV.

The chain uses TRBV24-1 and TRBJ1-4; no clear D. Trimming pared 4 bases from V and 5 bases from J, leaving 4 bases between. This CDR3 has 12 amino acids. Germline-derived CDR1 and CDR2 are KGHDR and SFDVKD. The CDR3 bases are TGTGCCACCAGTGACCAAAATGAAAAACTGTTTTTT. This gives the protein CATSDQNEKLFF.

For the CDR3, the DNA is TGTGCCAGCAGTAAAACTAGCGCCTTCTCCTACGAGCAGTACGTC. Translated: CASSKTSAFSYEQYV. The chain recombines TRBV6-2 or TRBV6-3 with TRBJ2-7, with 7 positions matching TRBD2. V gave up 5 bases and J gave up 0 bases; unmatched junction bases: 7. The germline gives CDR1 MNHEY, CDR2 SVGEGT. This CDR3 comprises 15 residues.

Concerning this clone: The DNA is omitted, as the CDR3 cannot be located on it reliably, and the CDR3 follows TCRdb's listing. The chain uses TRBV21-1 and TRBJ2-1; the table calls TRBD2, which could not be checked here. TRBV21-1 is listed as a pseudogene. With termini counted, the CDR3 has 14 amino acids. CDR3 sequence reads: CASRLWGVGNEQFF.

DNA for the CDR3: TGCAGTGCTAGTCGGGTCGCTGGAAACACCATATATTTT. Translation gives CSASRVAGNTIYF. The chain couples TRBV20-1 to TRBJ1-3; D uncertain. The V gene's germline CDR1 is DFQATT and CDR2 SNEGSKA (reference sequence). CDR3 length: 13 residues. V lost 3 bases, J lost 2 bases, and 8 bases lay in between.

The rearrangement links TRBV7-9 to TRBJ1-6; D unclear. CDR3 length: 14 amino acids. In germline, CDR1 is SEHNR, CDR2 FQNEAQ (reference sequence). V was shortened by 5 bases and J by 3 bases, with 8 bases between the two germline ends. CDR3 DNA: TGTGCCAGCAGCCCCGACAACTATAATTCACCCCTCCACTTT. Its protein product is CASSPDNYNSPLHF.

The V call is TRBV5-6, the J call TRBJ1-1, with TRBD1 matching over 8 bases. V lost 0 bases to trimming and J lost 11 bases; unmatched junction nucleotides: 3. Germline V lookup: CDR1 SGHDT, CDR2 YYEEEE. CDR3 length equals 12 residues. CDR3 loop: CASSLGTGTAFF. The CDR3 region has the DNA TGTGCCAGCAGCTTGGGGACAGGGACCGCTTTCTTT.

The chain carries TRBV19 and TRBJ2-3, with 10 bases that match TRBD2. The V segment lost 3 bases and the J segment 1 base; nucleotides outside the gene matches: 4. CDR1 LNHDA and CDR2 SQIVND come from the germline V gene (reference sequence). CDR3 length: 16 amino acids. As DNA, the CDR3 is TGTGCCAGTAGTATTAGTCTAGCGGGGGGCACAGATACGCAGTATTTT. This encodes CASSISLAGGTDTQYF.

This clone was seen once. The chain links TRBV5-1 to TRBJ1-1; perhaps TRBD1 as D (5 bases). The germline V gene has CDR1 SGHRS and CDR2 YFSETQ. The CDR3 is made up of 17 amino acids. The germline V and J ends were trimmed by 4 bases and 2 bases, with 21 bases remaining between them. CDR3 region: CASSTRGWERGNTEAFF. The CDR3 DNA follows: TGCGCCAGCAGCACCCGGGGGTGGGAAAGGGGAAACACTGAAGCTTTCTTT.

This chain uses TRBV9 with TRBJ2-1; 9 nucleotides match TRBD2. CDR1 is SGDLS, CDR2 YYNGEE, per germline. The trim removed 3 bases at V and 4 bases at J, leaving 5 bases unmatched. The CDR3 totals 15 residues. The CDR3 DNA follows: TGTGCCAGCAGCGATAGCGGGGGATTATACAATGAGCAGTTCTTC. Translating gives CASSDSGGLYNEQFF.

In nucleotides, the CDR3 is TGTGCCAGCAGCCAAGATAGCAGCTACGAGCAGTACTTC. This sequence encodes CASSQDSSYEQYF. The chain recombines TRBV4-2 with TRBJ2-7; D is unresolved. There are 13 residues in the CDR3. From germline, CDR1 is LGHNA and CDR2 YNFKEQ. V lost 0 bases to trimming and J lost 3 bases, with 6 bases between them.

This chain uses TRBV10-1 with TRBJ2-1; no reliable D call. This CDR3 is 14 amino acids long. Per the germline V gene, CDR1 is WNHNN and CDR2 is SYGVQD (reference sequence). The V gene lost 2 bases and the J gene lost 9 bases, with 14 bases spanning the gap. The DNA of the CDR3 is TGCGCCAGCAGTGAGCTCCCATTCACGGGTGAGCAGTTCTTC. Protein: CASSELPFTGEQFF.

The chain is built from TRBV30 and TRBJ1-3, with D perhaps matching TRBD1 (6 bases). Germline values: CDR1 GTSNPN, CDR2 SVGIG (reference sequence). Trimming took off 1 base at V and 8 bases at J, with 15 bases between the two ends. CDR3 size: 14 residues. CDR3 sequence: CAWSEGGGADTIYF. CDR3 sequence (DNA): TGTGCCTGGAGTGAGGGCGGGGGCGCGGACACCATATATTTT. Based on the CDR3 plus reference TRBV30 and TRBJ1-3, the full variable domain is SQTIHQWPATLVQPVGSPLSLECTVEGTSNPNLYWYRQAAGRGLQLLFYSVGIGQISSEVPQNLSASRPQDRQFILSSKKLLLSDSGFYLCAWSEGGGADTIYFGEGSWLTVV.

The gene calls are TRBV3-1 (or the pseudogene TRBV3-2) and TRBJ2-1, with TRBD1 matching over 9 bases. Germline CDR1 is LGHDT and CDR2 is YNNKEL (reference sequence). The CDR3 is 16 amino acids. Trimming removed 3 bases from V and 7 bases from J; junction bases left unmatched: 10. The CDR3 here is CASSHAPGQGDNEQFF. The CDR3 region has the DNA TGTGCCAGCAGCCATGCTCCGGGACAGGGTGATAATGAGCAGTTCTTC.

The V call is TRBV5-1, the J call TRBJ1-1, with TRBD1 as a possible D gene (6 bases). This CDR3 comprises 14 residues. Germline CDR1 is SGHRS and CDR2 is YFSETQ. The V and J ends lost 0 bases and 4 bases respectively, with 10 bases between them. The CDR3 DNA reads as TGCGCCAGCAGCTTGGCGGGCAGGGGCACTGAAGCTTTCTTT. This sequence encodes CASSLAGRGTEAFF.

This chain connects TRBV9 to TRBJ2-1; 7 positions match TRBD1. The CDR3 is 15 residues long. Looked up from germline, CDR1 is SGDLS and CDR2 is YYNGEE. V lost 5 bases and J lost 4; bases outside the gene matches: 9. This CDR3 reads CASREGATDYNEQFF. For the CDR3, the DNA is TGTGCCAGCAGAGAGGGGGCGACAGATTACAATGAGCAGTTCTTC. The whole variable domain, remainder taken from reference TRBV9 and TRBJ2-1, is DSGVTQTPKHLITATGQRVTLRCSPRSGDLSVYWYQQSLDQGLQFLIQYYNGEERAKGNILERFSAQQFPDLHSELNLSSLELGDSALYFCASREGATDYNEQFFGPGTRLTVL.

A single count supports this clone. The chain employs TRBV29-1 and TRBJ2-3; 7 bases map to TRBD1. CDR1 and CDR2 (germline): SQVTM, ANQGSEA. With 6 bases clipped from V and 0 bases from J, the junction kept 6 bases outside the gene matches. The CDR3 sequence is 14 residues long. The CDR3 DNA reads as TGCAGCGTAGGACAGGCGACTAGCACAGATACGCAGTATTTT. Encoded protein: CSVGQATSTDTQYF.

The rearrangement joins TRBV2 to TRBJ2-7; D call uncertain. The V and J ends lost 7 bases and 2 bases respectively, with 6 bases between them. CDR1 and CDR2 from the germline V gene are SNHLY and FYNNEI. The CDR3 length is 11 residues. The CDR3 reads CASNSPYEQYV. CDR3 bases: TGTGCCAGCAATAGCCCCTACGAGCAGTACGTC.

Only one count was recorded for this clone. The identical CDR3 is also encoded by other nucleotide sequences in the sample. The chain employs TRBV19 and TRBJ1-4; D is uncertain. The ends were cut back, 2 bases at V and 4 bases at J, with 5 bases in the middle. The CDR3 is 13 amino acids. Germline CDR1 LNHDA, CDR2 SQIVND (reference sequence). The CDR3 loop reads CASSILSNEKLFF. Written as DNA, the CDR3 is TGTGCCAGTAGTATATTGAGTAATGAAAAACTGTTTTTT.

The V and J genes are TRBV19 and TRBJ1-5, with D unresolved. The CDR3 contains 13 residues. Germline lookup yields CDR1 LNHDA and CDR2 SQIVND (reference sequence). With 3 bases removed from V and 3 bases from J, the gap between germline ends came to 6 bases. Here the CDR3 DNA reads TGTGCCAGTAGTATCGGGTTCAATCAGCCCCAGCATTTT. Its translation is CASSIGFNQPQHF.

This clone was observed a single time. The chain is built from TRBV4-1 and TRBJ2-5, with 11 nucleotides matching TRBD2. Germline V gene lookup returns CDR1 MGHRA and CDR2 YSYEKL. Losses at the gene ends were 6 bases for V and 1 base for J; bases not matched to a gene: 13. The CDR3 runs 18 residues. CDR3 in amino acids: CASSSTFTSGGPQETQYF. The DNA for the CDR3 is TGCGCCAGCAGTTCCACCTTTACTAGCGGGGGCCCCCAAGAGACCCAGTACTTC.

This clone has just one count. This chain links TRBV18 with TRBJ2-7; 9 bases fit TRBD1. Germline CDR1 is KGHSH and CDR2 is LQKENI. The CDR3 runs 15 residues. V trimming: 2 bases; J trimming: 6 bases; junction bases outside the gene matches: 8. DNA for the CDR3: TGTGCCAGCTCACCAGGTGCGGGACAGGGACGCGAGCAGTACGTC. It specifies CASSPGAGQGREQYV.

J is TRBJ1-1 and V is TRBV6-4; perhaps TRBD1 as D (6 bases). Trimming cost V 6 bases and J 7 bases, with 18 bases left between them. Germline CDR1 MRHNA, CDR2 SNTAGT. The length of the CDR3 is 14 residues. The CDR3 loop reads CASRREDSSVEAFF. In nucleotides, the CDR3 is TGTGCCAGCAGGAGAGAGGACAGCTCCGTTGAAGCTTTCTTT.

The V and J genes are TRBV28 and TRBJ2-7; D might be TRBD1 (5 bases). The V end lost 6 bases, the J end lost 12 bases, and 15 bases lay between the germline ends. This CDR3 is 11 amino acids long. Germline CDR1 and CDR2: MDHEN and SYDVKM. CDR3 bases: TGTGCCAGCAGCACGTCAGGGTTACGGTACTTC. Translated: CASSTSGLRYF. The full variable domain, completed using reference TRBV28 and TRBJ2-7, is DVKVTQSSRYLVKRTGEKVFLECVQDMDHENMFWYRQDPGLGLRLIYFSYDVKMKEKGDIPEGYSVSREKKERFSLILESASTNQTSMYLCASSTSGLRYFGPGTRLTVT.